This T cell receptor beta chain was found in a study of blood T cell repertoires in COVID-19. This clone was picked up one time. Per the authors' pipeline: Reference gene primer amplification in the assay estimated nucleated cell counts. Sequencing used immunoSEQ multiplex PCR; TCRdb keeps in-frame clones, though not all of them. The D gene and trimming were derived from the DNA, and the V and J assignments and clone size from that table. Of a few hundred thousand clones listed, less than 90% were seen once; the top ten hold approximately 3.1%. There are 13 residues in the CDR3. The V segment lost 5 bases and the J segment 4 bases; nucleotides outside the gene matches: 0. Germline CDR1 and CDR2: KGHDR and SFDVKD. All enrollees were roughly 18 to 90 years old and from fewer than 30 US areas.

This clonotype was obtained from a woman younger than 45 who had recovered from COVID-19. The sequenced sample was PBMCs or T cells enriched from blood (not recorded which). This sequence joins TRBV24-1 and TRBJ2-2, with 7 bases identical to TRBD1. In nucleotides, the CDR3 is TGTGCCACCAGTGGGACAGGCACCGGGGAGCTGTTTTTT. It yields the protein CATSGTGTGELFF.